This TCR beta chain comes out of a study of neurological immune-mediated disorders. The CDR3 is 13 residues long. The germline V gene has CDR1 DFQATT and CDR2 SNEGSKA (reference sequence). Trimming pared 6 bases from V and 8 bases from J, leaving 14 bases between. This clonotype was observed at least ten times. cDNA was made by 5'RACE with 10-nucleotide random UMIs. TCRdb re-called the 5' RACE reads with MiXCR, one entry per CDR3 protein. The sample has approximately 50,000 distinct CDR3 sequences; under 13% are singletons. Unsorted libraries were derived from 2 million PBMCs stored at -80 C. The sequencing input was PBMCs. The chain links TRBV20-1 to TRBJ1-6, with D uncertain. The origin of this receptor is a man aged 70-80 years with HTLV-1-associated myelopathy (HAM/TSP). DNA of the CDR3: TGCAGTGCCCCCCGCGAGAGGGATTCACCCCTCCACTTT. The encoded protein is CSAPRERDSPLHF.